A selection of T cell receptor beta chains follows, all from one sample in a study of regulatory T cells in long-lasting Graves disease. MiXCR was run by TCRdb on the multiplex PCR reads, yielding one entry per CDR3 protein. Among fewer than 400,000 distinct CDR3 sequences listed, 15% to 20% were seen once. The source material was peripheral blood mononuclear cells (PBMCs), sampled when the disease was refractory, from a patient treated with antithyroid drugs. Receptor source: a female donor with Graves disease. Each CDR3 is given with its conserved first and last residue. Each record gives: CDR3 protein, clone size, V gene, J gene, D gene. D genes are given only for firm matches. Size tells how often a clone was seen (once, few, many) or the class of an expanded clone, and some rows leave it out.

CDR3 protein: CASSLPLEIGYEQYF
clone size: many
V gene: TRBV28
J gene: TRBJ2-7
D gene: -

CDR3 protein: CASSPPAVINTEAFF
clone size: -
V gene: TRBV18
J gene: TRBJ1-1
D gene: -

CDR3 protein: CASRGDSGEKLFF
clone size: many
V gene: TRBV12-3/TRBV12-4
J gene: TRBJ1-4
D gene: TRBD1

CDR3 protein: CACDIELGNTIYF
clone size: few
V gene: TRBV30
J gene: TRBJ1-3
D gene: -

CDR3 protein: CASSLTTGAPQYF
clone size: -
V gene: TRBV7-3
J gene: TRBJ2-3
D gene: TRBD1

CDR3 protein: CASSEPGAIYEQYF
clone size: many
V gene: TRBV28
J gene: TRBJ2-7
D gene: -

CDR3 protein: CAWMGQPEGYTF
clone size: many
V gene: TRBV30
J gene: TRBJ1-2
D gene: -

CDR3 protein: CASSRDRDYHEQYF
clone size: many
V gene: TRBV11-2
J gene: TRBJ2-7
D gene: TRBD2

CDR3 protein: CASSPAMGVGGYTF
clone size: -
V gene: TRBV6-1
J gene: TRBJ1-2
D gene: -

CDR3 protein: CASSSRLAGETQYF
clone size: few
V gene: TRBV11-2
J gene: TRBJ2-3
D gene: TRBD2

CDR3 protein: CASSMGGGLNTGELFF
clone size: -
V gene: TRBV19
J gene: TRBJ2-2
D gene: -

CDR3 protein: CASSFSTGRDEQYF
clone size: many
V gene: TRBV28
J gene: TRBJ2-7
D gene: -

CDR3 protein: CSADRGRLNQPQHF
clone size: few
V gene: TRBV20-1
J gene: TRBJ1-5
D gene: -

CDR3 protein: CASSFLIGGGVQETQYF
clone size: few
V gene: TRBV7-9
J gene: TRBJ2-5
D gene: -

CDR3 protein: CAWGPPGARNTEAFF
clone size: -
V gene: TRBV30
J gene: TRBJ1-1
D gene: -

CDR3 protein: CASSQVLDSQNTGELFF
clone size: -
V gene: TRBV4-3
J gene: TRBJ2-2
D gene: -

CDR3 protein: CASSLARGAGGYTF
clone size: few
V gene: TRBV5-1
J gene: TRBJ1-2
D gene: -

CDR3 protein: CASSLRQGYEQYF
clone size: few
V gene: TRBV27
J gene: TRBJ2-7
D gene: TRBD1